What follows are 26 T cell receptor beta chains derived from one specimen sequenced in a study of vaccination and CD4 T cells after COVID-19. Sequenced with the Oncomine TCR Beta short-read assay was DNA taken from cultured CD4+ T cells. MiXCR was run by TCRdb on the PCR reads, yielding one entry per CDR3 protein. The repertoire holds about 18,000 distinct CDR3 sequences, with about half as singletons. Treatment given: approximately 9-day PBMC culture with coronavirus spike peptide pools or control peptides (ViraFEST assay). The antigens of these receptors remain unknown. The material sequenced was CD4+ T cells from blood, cultured in vitro, taken before SARS-CoV-2 vaccination. The receptors stem from a human donor who had recovered from COVID-19.

This clonotype was observed a few times. The chain joins TRBV20-1 to TRBJ1-5, with 8 positions matching TRBD1. The CDR3 has 14 residues. CDR1 is DFQATT, CDR2 SNEGSKA, per germline (reference sequence). V dropped 0 bases and J dropped 6; count of bases not matched to a gene: 4. CDR3 sequence reads: CSARDGQGAQPQHF. The CDR3 nucleotides read TGCAGTGCTAGAGATGGGCAGGGGGCTCAGCCCCAGCATTTT.

This clonotype is categorized as medium-sized (0.01 to 0.1%). The J gene is TRBJ1-6, the V gene TRBV15, with D possibly being TRBD1 (5 bases). V lost 3 bases and J 10 bases, leaving 13 bases between the germline ends. This CDR3 is built from 14 residues. Germline V gene data show CDR1 as LNHNV and CDR2 as YYDKDF (reference sequence). The CDR3 loop is CATSSEGRGSPLHF. CDR3 nucleotides: TGTGCCACCAGCAGTGAGGGACGAGGATCACCCCTCCACTTT.

The chain is built from TRBV7-9 and TRBJ1-1; the D gene is possibly TRBD1 (5 bases). V was clipped by 5 bases and J by 0 bases, with 13 bases between them. Germline V gives CDR1 SEHNR, CDR2 FQNEAQ (reference sequence). The CDR3 totals 15 residues. CDR3 in amino acids: CASSPGQGLNTEAFF. CDR3 nucleotides: TGTGCCAGCAGCCCGGGGCAGGGATTGAACACTGAAGCTTTCTTT.

This chain links TRBV28 with TRBJ1-2; no reliable D call. Looked up from germline, CDR1 is MDHEN and CDR2 is SYDVKM. Between the trimmed V and J ends, which lost 3 bases and 8 bases, there was a span of 13 bases. The CDR3 extends over 13 amino acids. CDR3 in amino acids: CASSFSRAVGYTF. The CDR3 region has the DNA TGTGCCAGCAGTTTTAGTAGGGCGGTGGGCTACACCTTC.

This clonotype was observed a few times. The V gene is TRBV19, the J gene TRBJ1-5; TRBD1 aligns across 7 bases. This CDR3 has 14 amino acids. Trimming cost V 2 bases and J 5 bases; bases outside gene matches: 3. The germline V gene encodes CDR1 LNHDA and CDR2 SQIVND (reference sequence). The CDR3 region is CASSIRGPDQPQHF. The CDR3 DNA sequence: TGTGCCAGTAGTATAAGGGGGCCCGATCAGCCCCAGCATTTT.

V gene TRBV12-5 combines with J gene TRBJ1-1; no clear D gene. Germline CDR1 LGHNT, CDR2 FRNRAP. Trimming removed 7 bases from V and 1 base from J, with 10 bases in between. The CDR3 length is 13 residues. CDR3 nucleotides: TGTGCTAGTGCCTCCCCCTGGAACACTGAAGCTTTCTTT. It is translated as CASASPWNTEAFF.

This sequence joins TRBV12-3 or TRBV12-4 and TRBJ1-1; D unresolved. CDR3 length: 14 residues. Trimming took 5 bases from V and 6 from J, leaving 16 bases between them. CDR3 sequence (DNA): TGTGCCAGCAGTCCTAAACGGGGATCGGCTGAAGCTTTCTTT. Residues: CASSPKRGSAEAFF.

J is TRBJ1-1 and V is TRBV28; D uncertain. Between the trimmed V and J ends, which lost 8 bases and 0 bases, there was a span of 10 bases. The V gene's germline CDR1 is MDHEN and CDR2 SYDVKM. This CDR3 is 13 amino acids long. CDR3 protein: CASFLQLNTEAFF. DNA of the CDR3: TGTGCCAGCTTCTTGCAGTTGAACACTGAAGCTTTCTTT. Drawing the rest from reference TRBV28 and TRBJ1-1, the complete variable domain is DVKVTQSSRYLVKRTGEKVFLECVQDMDHENMFWYRQDPGLGLRLIYFSYDVKMKEKGDIPEGYSVSREKKERFSLILESASTNQTSMYLCASFLQLNTEAFFGQGTRLTVV.

The chain is built from TRBV18 and TRBJ1-2; D gene uncertain. Germline V CDR1 and CDR2: KGHSH, LQKENI. Between the trimmed V and J ends, which lost 5 bases and 6 bases, there was a span of 19 bases. This CDR3 region has 15 residues. CDR3 residues: CASSSTTRPYDGYTF. CDR3 bases: TGTGCCAGCTCATCCACAACCCGCCCGTACGATGGCTACACCTTC. Supplemented by reference TRBV18 and TRBJ1-2, the full variable domain reads NAGVMQNPRHLVRRRGQEARLRCSPMKGHSHVYWYRQLPEEGLKFMVYLQKENIIDESGMPKERFSAEFPKEGPSILRIQQVVRGDSAAYFCASSSTTRPYDGYTFGSGTRLTVV.

The chain employs TRBV10-3 and TRBJ1-6, with 8 bases that match TRBD1. The trim removed 6 bases at V and 2 bases at J, leaving 3 bases unmatched. Germline V gene lookup returns CDR1 ENHRY and CDR2 SYGVKD. The CDR3 totals 15 residues. The CDR3 sequence: CAIRADRAYNSPLHF. CDR3 DNA sequence: TGTGCCATCAGGGCGGACAGGGCCTATAATTCACCCCTCCACTTT.

This clonotype appeared a few times. The chain combines TRBV19 with TRBJ1-6, with 7 nucleotides matching TRBD1. The CDR3 contains 11 residues. V trimming: 9 bases; J trimming: 10 bases; junction bases outside the gene matches: 3. Looked up from germline, CDR1 is LNHDA and CDR2 is SQIVND (reference sequence). The CDR3: CARQGMSPLHF. The CDR3 DNA follows: TGTGCCAGACAGGGGATGTCACCCCTCCACTTT.

V gene TRBV29-1 combines with J gene TRBJ1-2, with unresolved D. The germline gives CDR1 SQVTM, CDR2 ANQGSEA. V lost 4 bases and J 6 bases, leaving 6 bases between the germline ends. This CDR3 has 10 amino acids. CDR3 residues: CSVGADGYTF. The CDR3 coding sequence is TGCAGCGTTGGGGCGGATGGCTACACCTTC.

This chain connects TRBV6-1 to TRBJ1-5, with 8 bases fitting TRBD1. CDR3 length: 14 residues. Per the germline V gene, CDR1 is MNHNS and CDR2 is SASEGT. Trimming took 8 bases from V and 2 from J; bases not matched to a gene: 5. The DNA of the CDR3 is TGTGCCAGCTTCGAGACAGGGGGCAATCAGCCCCAGCATTTT. It specifies CASFETGGNQPQHF.

This clonotype was counted a few times. V usage is TRBV20-1 and J usage is TRBJ2-7; maybe TRBD2 (5 bases). The CDR3 length is 13 residues. Germline V gene data show CDR1 as DFQATT and CDR2 as SNEGSKA (reference sequence). V was clipped by 4 bases and J by 0 bases, with 10 bases between them. The CDR3 bases are TGCAGTGCTACGAGACGGGGCTCCTACGAGCAGTACTTC. Protein product: CSATRRGSYEQYF.

This chain joins TRBV15 and TRBJ2-7; maybe TRBD2 (6 bases). The V end lost 0 bases, the J end lost 2 bases, and 14 bases lay between the germline ends. Germline V gives CDR1 LNHNV, CDR2 YYDKDF (reference sequence). The CDR3 is 16 amino acids. DNA of the CDR3: TGTGCCACCAGCAGAGATATCGGGGGTTCGCCCTACGAGCAGTACTTC. Amino acids: CATSRDIGGSPYEQYF.

This chain uses TRBV5-6 with TRBJ1-1; maybe TRBD1 (6 bases). Per germline, CDR1 SGHDT and CDR2 YYEEEE. The CDR3 extends over 14 amino acids. V lost 3 bases, J lost 6 bases, and 15 bases lay in between. CDR3 protein: CASSYSWGQAEAFF. The CDR3 DNA reads TGTGCCAGCAGCTACTCGTGGGGGCAGGCTGAAGCTTTCTTT.

In this sample, this clonotype turned up a few times. The V gene is TRBV7-2, the J gene TRBJ1-5; 7 bases agree with TRBD1. V shed 5 bases and J 0 bases; nucleotides not matched to a gene: 4. CDR1 is SGHTA and CDR2 is FQGNSA in the germline V gene. CDR3 size: 15 residues. CDR3 in amino acids: CASSQDRDSNQPQHF. CDR3 nucleotides: TGTGCCAGCAGCCAAGACAGGGATAGCAATCAGCCCCAGCATTTT.

The CDR3 loop reads CASSQLNYGYTF. The CDR3 DNA is TGCGCCAGCAGCCAGCTTAACTATGGCTACACCTTC. The gene calls are TRBV4-1 and TRBJ1-2; the D is unclear. The V end was cut by 3 bases, the J end by 1 base, with 3 bases between. Germline assignment: CDR1 MGHRA and CDR2 YSYEKL. This CDR3 comprises 12 residues.

This clonotype was found once. V usage is TRBV6-5 and J usage is TRBJ2-7, with D possibly TRBD2 on 5 matching bases. V was trimmed by 3 bases and J by 3 bases, leaving 15 bases between them. The CDR3 loop spans 15 amino acids. Germline V CDR1 and CDR2: MNHEY, SVGAGI. For the CDR3, the DNA is TGTGCCAGCAGTTATTCGACCAGTGGACTCTACGAGCAGTACTTC. As protein: CASSYSTSGLYEQYF.

The chain recombines TRBV6-1 with TRBJ2-1; a weak D match, TRBD1 (6 bases). This CDR3 spans 14 amino acids. Germline V gene sequence: CDR1 MNHNS, CDR2 SASEGT. The V and J ends lost 4 bases and 2 bases respectively, with 9 bases between them. The CDR3 DNA is TGTGCCAGCAGTGGGCAGGGGCCCTACAATGAGCAGTTCTTC. Translation: CASSGQGPYNEQFF.

By frequency in the sample, this clonotype is medium-sized (0.01 to 0.1%). V usage is TRBV15 and J usage is TRBJ1-2; D gene uncertain. This CDR3 contains 14 residues. CDR1 and CDR2 (germline): LNHNV, YYDKDF (reference sequence). V lost 4 bases, J lost 4 bases, and 13 bases lay in between. Written as DNA, the CDR3 is TGTGCCACCAGCACACGAACCTCGGGCTATGGCTACACCTTC. Encoded protein: CATSTRTSGYGYTF.

This chain uses TRBV28 with TRBJ2-7; D is uncertain. Germline lookup yields CDR1 MDHEN and CDR2 SYDVKM. CDR3 length equals 14 residues. The ends were cut back, 5 bases at V and 1 base at J, with 12 bases in the middle. The CDR3 DNA reads as TGTGCCAGCAGTAACGGTGCACGTTCCTACGAGCAGTACTTC. Its protein is CASSNGARSYEQYF. Based on the CDR3 plus reference TRBV28 and TRBJ2-7, the full variable domain is DVKVTQSSRYLVKRTGEKVFLECVQDMDHENMFWYRQDPGLGLRLIYFSYDVKMKEKGDIPEGYSVSREKKERFSLILESASTNQTSMYLCASSNGARSYEQYFGPGTRLTVT.

This clonotype showed up just once. V and J are TRBV29-1 and TRBJ2-5; TRBD1 agrees at 9 bases. Trimming removed 4 bases from V and 5 bases from J; junction bases left unmatched: 11. The germline CDR1 and CDR2 sequences are SQVTM and ANQGSEA. The CDR3 contains 15 residues. The CDR3 DNA follows: TGCAGCGTTGTCATCAGCGGGACAGGGCGGGAGACCCAGTACTTC. It is translated as CSVVISGTGRETQYF. Supplemented by reference TRBV29-1 and TRBJ2-5, the full variable domain reads SAVISQKPSRDICQRGTSLTIQCQVDSQVTMMFWYRQQPGQSLTLIATANQGSEATYESGFVIDKFPISRPNLTFSTLTVSNMSPEDSSIYLCSVVISGTGRETQYFGPGTRLLVL.

The chain combines TRBV6-2 or TRBV6-3 with TRBJ2-1; tentatively, D is TRBD1 or TRBD2 (5 bases each). Germline V gene sequence: CDR1 MNHEY, CDR2 SVGEGT. The V end was cut by 3 bases, the J end by 5 bases, with 8 bases between. CDR3 length: 13 residues. The CDR3 DNA follows: TGTGCCAGCAGTTATGGGGACCACAATGAGCAGTTCTTC. It yields the protein CASSYGDHNEQFF.

The CDR3 region has the DNA TGCAGTGCTACCCCGACGGACAGGGGGTTTGGAGAGACCCAGTACTTC. Protein product: CSATPTDRGFGETQYF. This chain joins TRBV20-1 and TRBJ2-5; 10 nucleotides line up with TRBD1. The junction had 12 bases not matched to a gene; V was cut back by 4 bases and J by 4 bases. The germline gives CDR1 DFQATT, CDR2 SNEGSKA (reference sequence). CDR3 length equals 16 residues.

The chain recombines TRBV2 with TRBJ2-3; 8 bases are a match to TRBD2. In germline, CDR1 is SNHLY, CDR2 FYNNEI. V gave up 3 bases and J gave up 8 bases; unmatched junction bases: 16. The CDR3 sequence is 17 residues long. The CDR3 nucleotides read TGTGCCAGCAGTGAGCGGGAGCGGGGGATCAGCTCTGGTACGCAGTATTTT. It is translated as CASSERERGISSGTQYF.